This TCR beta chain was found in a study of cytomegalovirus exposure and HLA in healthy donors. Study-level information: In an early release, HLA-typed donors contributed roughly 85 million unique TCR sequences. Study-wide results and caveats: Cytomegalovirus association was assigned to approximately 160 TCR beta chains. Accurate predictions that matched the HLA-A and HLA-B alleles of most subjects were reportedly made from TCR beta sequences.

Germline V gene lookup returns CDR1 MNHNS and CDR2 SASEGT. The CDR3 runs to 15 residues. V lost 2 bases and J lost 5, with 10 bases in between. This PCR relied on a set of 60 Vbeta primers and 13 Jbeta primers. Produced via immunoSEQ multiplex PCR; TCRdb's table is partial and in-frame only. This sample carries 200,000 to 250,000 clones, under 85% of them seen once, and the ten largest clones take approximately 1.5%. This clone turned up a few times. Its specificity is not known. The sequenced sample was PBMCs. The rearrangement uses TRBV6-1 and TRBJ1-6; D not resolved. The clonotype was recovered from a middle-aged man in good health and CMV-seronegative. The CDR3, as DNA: TGTGCCAGCAGTGAAACAGCCAGTAATAATTCACCCCTCCACTTT. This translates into CASSETASNNSPLHF.